Listed below are T cell receptor beta chains from one sample, sequenced in a study of blood T cell repertoires in COVID-19. Generated by immunoSEQ multiplex PCR, the TCRdb table keeps only in-frame clones and is missing some. This sample has about 400,000 clones, with 89% found just once. The sequenced sample consisted of PBMCs or T cells enriched from blood (not recorded which). Receptors were obtained from a woman in her twenties or thirties who had recovered from COVID-19. Both conserved end residues are part of each CDR3. The D gene is left open where the match is weak. Not all rows give a size; the values are once, few, many and, for expanded clones, a class.

j_call: TRBJ2-3
clone_size: -
v_call: TRBV19
d_call: -
cdr3_aa: CASSPRTGRGTGDTQYF
cdr3_nt: TGTGCCAGTAGTCCTCGGACAGGGAGGGGCACAGGAGATACGCAGTATTTT

j_call: TRBJ2-7
clone_size: once
v_call: TRBV9
d_call: TRBD1
cdr3_aa: CASSEGDSHYEQYF
cdr3_nt: TGTGCCAGCAGCGAGGGGGACAGCCACTACGAGCAGTACTTC

j_call: TRBJ1-1
clone_size: -
v_call: TRBV7-9
d_call: -
cdr3_aa: CASSLAGTEAFF
cdr3_nt: TGTGCCAGCAGCCTGGCGGGTACTGAAGCTTTCTTT

j_call: TRBJ1-6
clone_size: -
v_call: TRBV21-1
d_call: -
cdr3_aa: CASSKPERRVTLHF
cdr3_nt: TGTGCCAGCAGCAAACCCGAAAGGAGGGTCACCCTCCACTTT

j_call: TRBJ1-1
clone_size: -
v_call: TRBV7-3
d_call: -
cdr3_aa: CASSLEGNTEAFF
cdr3_nt: TGTGCCAGCAGCTTGGAGGGTAACACTGAAGCTTTCTTT

j_call: TRBJ1-1
clone_size: -
v_call: TRBV7-2
d_call: -
cdr3_aa: CASSLYGGYTEAFF
cdr3_nt: TGTGCCAGCAGCTTATACGGGGGTTACACTGAAGCTTTCTTT

j_call: TRBJ1-5
clone_size: -
v_call: TRBV5-1
d_call: -
cdr3_aa: CASSLQVNQPQHF
cdr3_nt: TGCGCCAGCAGCTTGCAGGTCAATCAGCCCCAGCATTTT

j_call: TRBJ2-1
clone_size: -
v_call: TRBV2
d_call: -
cdr3_aa: CASRVGGIGGEQFF
cdr3_nt: TGTGCCAGCCGAGTGGGGGGAATAGGAGGTGAGCAGTTCTTC

j_call: TRBJ1-5
clone_size: -
v_call: TRBV28
d_call: TRBD1
cdr3_aa: CASSRQGVQPQHF
cdr3_nt: TGTGCCAGCAGCAGACAGGGCGTTCAGCCCCAGCATTTT

j_call: TRBJ2-7
clone_size: -
v_call: TRBV4-1
d_call: TRBD2
cdr3_aa: CASSQDPGTSENYEQYF
cdr3_nt: TGCGCCAGCAGCCAAGATCCCGGGACTAGCGAAAACTACGAGCAGTACTTC

j_call: TRBJ1-2
clone_size: -
v_call: TRBV15
d_call: -
cdr3_aa: CATSRSLSFAYGYTF
cdr3_nt: TGTGCCACCAGCCGGAGCCTATCTTTCGCCTATGGCTACACCTTC

j_call: TRBJ1-6
clone_size: -
v_call: TRBV7-2
d_call: -
cdr3_aa: CASSSPGREDNSPLHF
cdr3_nt: TGTGCCAGCAGCTCACCCGGGAGGGAGGATAATTCACCCCTCCACTTT

j_call: TRBJ2-5
clone_size: -
v_call: TRBV6-6
d_call: -
cdr3_aa: CASRAQGQETQYF
cdr3_nt: TGTGCCAGCAGAGCCCAGGGACAAGAGACCCAGTACTTC

j_call: TRBJ1-5
clone_size: -
v_call: TRBV5-8
d_call: TRBD1
cdr3_aa: CASSLEGAGNQPQHF
cdr3_nt: TGTGCCAGCAGCTTAGAGGGGGCGGGCAATCAGCCCCAGCATTTT

j_call: TRBJ1-1
clone_size: -
v_call: TRBV5-4
d_call: -
cdr3_aa: CASRKDRMGEAFF
cdr3_nt: TGTGCCAGCAGAAAAGACAGGATGGGTGAAGCTTTCTTT

j_call: TRBJ1-2
clone_size: -
v_call: TRBV5-1
d_call: -
cdr3_aa: CASSLVADIRYGYTF
cdr3_nt: TGCGCCAGCAGCTTGGTGGCGGATATTCGCTATGGCTACACCTTC

j_call: TRBJ1-6
clone_size: -
v_call: TRBV4-2
d_call: TRBD1
cdr3_aa: CASSQRDRDNSPLHF
cdr3_nt: TGTGCCAGCAGCCAACGGGACAGGGATAATTCACCCCTCCACTTT

j_call: TRBJ2-2
clone_size: -
v_call: TRBV19
d_call: TRBD1
cdr3_aa: CASSISRALGPGQGAKNTGELFF
cdr3_nt: TGTGCCAGTAGTATAAGTAGAGCTCTTGGACCGGGACAGGGGGCGAAGAACACCGGGGAGCTGTTTTTT

j_call: TRBJ2-2
clone_size: -
v_call: TRBV27
d_call: -
cdr3_aa: CASERSWTGELFF
cdr3_nt: TGTGCCAGCGAGCGGAGTTGGACCGGGGAGCTGTTTTTT

j_call: TRBJ1-1
clone_size: -
v_call: TRBV5-1
d_call: TRBD1
cdr3_aa: CASRGTGDTEAFF
cdr3_nt: TGCGCCAGCAGGGGGACAGGGGACACTGAAGCTTTCTTT

j_call: TRBJ2-7
clone_size: -
v_call: TRBV27
d_call: TRBD2
cdr3_aa: CASSPGTSGPYEQYF
cdr3_nt: TGTGCCAGCAGTCCCGGGACTAGCGGCCCCTACGAGCAGTACTTC

j_call: TRBJ2-7
clone_size: -
v_call: TRBV2
d_call: -
cdr3_aa: CASSSGTYSYEQYF
cdr3_nt: TGTGCCAGCAGTTCCGGGACATACTCCTACGAGCAGTACTTC

j_call: TRBJ1-1
clone_size: -
v_call: TRBV30
d_call: TRBD1
cdr3_aa: CAWSQGANTEAFF
cdr3_nt: TGTGCCTGGAGTCAGGGGGCTAACACTGAAGCTTTCTTT

j_call: TRBJ2-2
clone_size: -
v_call: TRBV10-3
d_call: -
cdr3_aa: CAIGLYTGELFF
cdr3_nt: TGTGCCATCGGACTTTACACCGGGGAGCTGTTTTTT

j_call: TRBJ2-7
clone_size: few
v_call: TRBV27
d_call: TRBD2
cdr3_aa: CASSRGLPPTEQYF
cdr3_nt: TGTGCCAGCAGCCGGGGACTACCCCCCACTGAGCAGTACTTC

j_call: TRBJ1-4
clone_size: -
v_call: TRBV28
d_call: -
cdr3_aa: CASSTPLEKLFF
cdr3_nt: TGTGCCAGCAGTACGCCACTCGAAAAACTGTTTTTT

j_call: TRBJ2-7
clone_size: -
v_call: TRBV7-9
d_call: TRBD2
cdr3_aa: CASSFGLAEIYEQYF
cdr3_nt: TGTGCCAGCAGCTTCGGTCTAGCGGAGATCTACGAGCAGTACTTC

j_call: TRBJ2-2
clone_size: -
v_call: TRBV28
d_call: -
cdr3_aa: CASNEFGFGARTGELFF
cdr3_nt: TGTGCCAGCAATGAGTTCGGATTTGGGGCGAGGACCGGGGAGCTGTTTTTT

j_call: TRBJ2-1
clone_size: once
v_call: TRBV19
d_call: -
cdr3_aa: CASSIGQGRVNEQFF
cdr3_nt: TGTGCCAGTAGTATCGGGCAGGGAAGGGTCAATGAGCAGTTCTTC

j_call: TRBJ2-7
clone_size: -
v_call: TRBV28
d_call: -
cdr3_aa: CASSETGVRTREQYF
cdr3_nt: TGTGCCAGCAGCGAGACCGGGGTTAGAACTCGCGAGCAGTACTTC

j_call: TRBJ1-1
clone_size: -
v_call: TRBV29-1
d_call: TRBD1
cdr3_aa: CSARQGARTEAFF
cdr3_nt: TGCAGCGCAAGACAGGGGGCGCGGACTGAAGCTTTCTTT

j_call: TRBJ1-1
clone_size: once
v_call: TRBV2
d_call: -
cdr3_aa: CATLGGGLTEAFF
cdr3_nt: TGTGCCACTTTAGGGGGGGGGCTCACTGAAGCTTTCTTT

j_call: TRBJ1-2
clone_size: -
v_call: TRBV6-2/TRBV6-3
d_call: -
cdr3_aa: CASSQTRGDGYTF
cdr3_nt: TGTGCCAGCAGCCAGACCCGGGGGGATGGCTACACCTTC

j_call: TRBJ2-3
clone_size: -
v_call: TRBV3-1/TRBV3-2
d_call: TRBD2
cdr3_aa: CASSLYLAGRTDTQYF
cdr3_nt: TGTGCCAGCAGCCTTTACCTAGCGGGAAGAACAGATACGCAGTATTTT

j_call: TRBJ1-1
clone_size: -
v_call: TRBV12-3/TRBV12-4
d_call: TRBD1
cdr3_aa: CASSFTGAEAFF
cdr3_nt: TGTGCCAGCAGTTTCACAGGGGCTGAAGCTTTCTTT

j_call: TRBJ2-1
clone_size: -
v_call: TRBV5-4
d_call: -
cdr3_aa: CASSYRTAVRNEQFF
cdr3_nt: TGTGCCAGCAGCTATCGGACAGCTGTCAGGAATGAGCAGTTCTTC

j_call: TRBJ2-5
clone_size: -
v_call: TRBV5-1
d_call: -
cdr3_aa: CASSLNGGSQETQYF
cdr3_nt: TGCGCCAGCAGCTTGAATGGCGGCAGCCAAGAGACCCAGTACTTC

j_call: TRBJ1-4
clone_size: once
v_call: TRBV7-9
d_call: -
cdr3_aa: CASSLQEGWEKLFF
cdr3_nt: TGTGCCAGCAGCTTACAGGAGGGGTGGGAAAAACTGTTTTTT

j_call: TRBJ2-1
clone_size: -
v_call: TRBV5-4
d_call: -
cdr3_aa: CASSLEPTERTRSYNEQFF
cdr3_nt: TGTGCCAGCAGCTTGGAGCCTACTGAGCGGACCCGCTCCTACAATGAGCAGTTCTTC